The 3 T cell receptor beta chains below come from one sample, sequenced in a study of identical twins. TCRdb independently ran MiXCR on the 5' RACE reads; one entry per CDR3 protein. The table lists under 300,000 distinct CDR3 sequences, approximately 7.1% of them singletons. These data were also reused for a study on T cells expressing NK-cell markers.

The sequencing input was CD8+ T cells sorted from blood. The receptors originated from a woman between 18 and 30 years old in good health.

This clonotype was seen ten or more times. The V gene is TRBV14, the J gene TRBJ2-3; D is undetermined. The germline V gene encodes CDR1 SGHDN and CDR2 FVKESK. The V and J ends lost 1 base and 2 bases respectively, with 7 bases between them. This CDR3 region has 14 residues. In nucleotides, the CDR3 is TGTGCCAGCAGCCAAGTACGGCACACAGATACGCAGTATTTT. Its protein product is CASSQVRHTDTQYF.

As DNA, the CDR3 is TGCAGCGGCATCCAACTAGCGGACCCCGTTTCGGATACGCAGTATTTT. This translates into CSGIQLADPVSDTQYF. This chain uses TRBV29-1 with TRBJ2-3; 8 bases agree with TRBD2. The length of the CDR3 is 16 residues. Trimming took 7 bases from V and 6 from J; bases not matched to a gene: 18. Germline V CDR1 and CDR2: SQVTM, ANQGSEA.

The chain is built from TRBV12-3 or TRBV12-4 and TRBJ2-1, with TRBD2 matching over 7 bases. Unmatched junction bases numbered 5, after V lost 5 bases and J lost 7 bases. CDR3 length equals 13 residues. The DNA of the CDR3 is TGTGCCAGCAGTACCGGGGGGATTAATGAGCAGTTCTTC. Translated, it gives CASSTGGINEQFF.